Here is one TCR beta chain with its context. The data are from a study of regulatory T cells in long-lasting Graves disease. Germline CDR1 is MRHNA and CDR2 is SNTAGT. Trimming cost V 2 bases and J 3 bases, with 7 bases left between them. The CDR3 has 14 amino acids. Described time point: newly diagnosed GD, antithyroid drugs for less than 3 months. Following extraction of RNA from PBMCs, that RNA was used to make the TCR library. EDTA tubes held 8 to 10 milliliters of peripheral blood from each patient. Researchers made TCR beta libraries by using iRepertoire HTBI primers and running Arm-PCR on CDR3 regions. TCRdb reprocessed the multiplex PCR reads with MiXCR, giving one entry per CDR3 protein. Of about 620,000 distinct CDR3 sequences listed, around 15% are singletons. These data also formed part of another study, on T cells in Graves' hyperthyroidism and ophthalmopathy. From that study: Diagnosis rested on symptoms, serum thyroxine and TRAb, thyroid ultrasound, and orbital computed tomography. HTBI primers were used for first-round RT-PCR of the TCR CDR3.

The sequencing here drew on peripheral blood mononuclear cells (PBMCs), taken at new diagnosis, from a patient treated with antithyroid drugs. The chain has TRBV6-4 and TRBJ2-2; D gene uncertain. This clonotype was obtained from a woman aged 30 to 39 with Graves disease. The CDR3 spells CASSDRPDTGELFF. The CDR3 DNA is TGTGCCAGCAGTGACCGGCCGGACACCGGGGAGCTGTTTTTT.